This note documents a single TCR beta chain sequence. As yet, its antigen is unknown. Naive CD4+ cells had CD25+ Tregs removed. This CDR3 is built from 13 residues. Trimming cost V 8 bases and J 5 bases, with 12 bases left between them. Germline V gives CDR1 MNHNS, CDR2 SASEGT. Notes on the study in general: The larger-cohort validation was restricted to a single TCR beta V-J rearrangement rather than whole repertoires. The TCR gene usage of tumor memory CD4+ T cells clustered together with blood and lymph node memory CD4+ cells and with lymph node naive CD4+ cells.

After constant-region reverse-primer amplification, full-length variable regions underwent semi-nested PCR with Nested Universal Primer A. TCRdb called the 5' RACE reads again in MiXCR, with one record for every CDR3 protein. The profile shows tens of thousands of distinct CDR3 sequences, more than 15% of them singletons. V gene TRBV6-1 combines with J gene TRBJ2-2, with D possibly being TRBD1 (6 bases). The sequencing sample was made of naive CD4+ T cells sorted from blood. Subset indicated: naive CD4+ T cells, CD4+CD45RA+CD25-. The receptor's source is a female donor with breast cancer. The CDR3 is CASLKGETGELFF. CDR3 bases: TGTGCCAGCTTAAAGGGGGAAACCGGGGAGCTGTTTTTT.